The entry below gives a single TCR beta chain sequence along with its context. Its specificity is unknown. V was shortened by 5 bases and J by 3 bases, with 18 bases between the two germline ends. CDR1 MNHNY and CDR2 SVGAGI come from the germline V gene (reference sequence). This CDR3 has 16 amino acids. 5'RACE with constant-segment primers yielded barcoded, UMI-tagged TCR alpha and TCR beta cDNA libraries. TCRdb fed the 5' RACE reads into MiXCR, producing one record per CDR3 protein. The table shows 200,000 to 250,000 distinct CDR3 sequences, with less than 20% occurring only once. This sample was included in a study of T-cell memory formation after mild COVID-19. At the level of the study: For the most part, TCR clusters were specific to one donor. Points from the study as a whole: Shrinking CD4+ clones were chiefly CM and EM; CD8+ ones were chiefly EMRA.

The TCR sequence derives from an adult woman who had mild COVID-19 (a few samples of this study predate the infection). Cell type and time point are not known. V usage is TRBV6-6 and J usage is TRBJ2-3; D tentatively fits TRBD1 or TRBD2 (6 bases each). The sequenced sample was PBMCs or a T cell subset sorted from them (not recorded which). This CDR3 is CASSTRQEGWTDTQYF. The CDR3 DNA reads TGTGCCAGCAGTACCCGACAGGAGGGGTGGACAGATACGCAGTATTTT.